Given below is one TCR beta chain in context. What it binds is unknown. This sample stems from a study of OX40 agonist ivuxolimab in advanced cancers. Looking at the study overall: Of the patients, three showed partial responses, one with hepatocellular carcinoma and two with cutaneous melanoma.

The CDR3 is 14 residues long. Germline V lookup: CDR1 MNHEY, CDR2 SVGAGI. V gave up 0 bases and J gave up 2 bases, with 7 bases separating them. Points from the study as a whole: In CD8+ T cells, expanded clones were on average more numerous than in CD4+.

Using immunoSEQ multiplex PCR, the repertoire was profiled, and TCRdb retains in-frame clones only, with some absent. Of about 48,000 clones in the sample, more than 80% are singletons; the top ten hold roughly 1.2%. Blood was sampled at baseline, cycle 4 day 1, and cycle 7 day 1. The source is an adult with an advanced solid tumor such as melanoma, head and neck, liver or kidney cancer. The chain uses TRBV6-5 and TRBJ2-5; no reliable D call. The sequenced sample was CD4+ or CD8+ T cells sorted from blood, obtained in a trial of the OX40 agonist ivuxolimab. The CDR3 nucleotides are TGTGCCAGCAGTTACTCGGTCCGGCAAGAGACCCAGTACTTC. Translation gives CASSYSVRQETQYF.